This T cell receptor (beta chain) was obtained from a study of early T cells in non-severe SARS-CoV-2 infection. Across the study: Sequencing of bulk RNA from unsorted whole blood was done, without chain pairing. Study outcomes and limitations: Comparison of clonotypes with VDJdb favored anti-spike CD8 responses while missing private and CD4 specificities.

V was trimmed by 4 bases and J by 3 bases, leaving 12 bases between them. CDR1 SGHAT and CDR2 FQNNGV come from the germline V gene. The CDR3 contains 14 residues. With respect to this clonotype: The antigen is undetermined.

Unique molecular identifiers were attached to individual cDNA molecules. TCRdb processed the 5' RACE reads anew with MiXCR; each CDR3 protein has one entry. Among around 64,000 distinct CDR3 sequences listed, about 12% were seen once. Sequenced here: whole blood, sampled at baseline. The gene calls are TRBV11-2 and TRBJ1-1; D may be TRBD1 (6 bases). The clonotype comes from an adult who was a healthcare worker with PCR-confirmed SARS-CoV-2 infection or an uninfected control (not recorded which). CDR3 sequence (DNA): TGTGCCAGCAGCTCAGTTCGGGGGCACACTGAAGCTTTCTTT. It translates to CASSSVRGHTEAFF.